The next 32 T cell receptor beta chains were all read from a single sample in a study of molecular identifiers for immune sequencing clone quantification (dated by TCRdb to 2016 to 2018). Receptor libraries were prepared by PCR. The run used an Illumina HiSeq 4000. The public reads were run again by TCRdb, first through fastp at Q25 and then through MiXCR, and only productive beta chains were kept. Every entry covers one CDR3 protein and lists the most common genes and DNA from its rows. Recorded for this sample are just under 65,000 distinct CDR3 sequences; under 20% of them occurred a single time. Approximately 1.5% of the sample lies in the top ten. The sample taken for sequencing was naive CD8+ T cells from blood, with Jurkat cell RNA spiked in. This sample's cell subset or site label indicates: FACS-sorted CD8+CD4-CCR7+CD45RA+ naive T cells. The source of these receptors is a human donor in good health. Some libraries in this study had Jurkat cell RNA spiked in.

Ten or more counts support this clonotype. This chain connects TRBV4-1 to TRBJ2-2; D is unclear. Trimming pared 1 base from V and 7 bases from J, leaving 10 bases between. The CDR3 is made up of 14 amino acids. The germline gives CDR1 MGHRA, CDR2 YSYEKL. This chain's CDR3 is CASSQGWYGGELFF. DNA for the CDR3: TGCGCCAGCAGCCAAGGGTGGTACGGCGGGGAGCTGTTTTTT.

In this sample, this clonotype turned up many times. The chain employs TRBV3-1 and TRBJ1-4; D may be TRBD1 (5 bases). The germline V gene has CDR1 LGHDT and CDR2 YNNKEL (reference sequence). Trimming left V 8 bases short and J 5 bases short, with 12 bases between. The CDR3 is 13 amino acids. The CDR3 bases are TGTGCCAGCCCCCTGGAGGGGAATGAAAAACTGTTTTTT. It is translated as CASPLEGNEKLFF.

This clonotype was detected many times. The CDR3 protein is CASSHQTSGSYEQYF. The DNA for the CDR3 is TGTGCCAGCAGCCACCAGACTAGCGGGAGTTACGAGCAGTACTTC. V and J are TRBV7-2 and TRBJ2-7; TRBD2 matches at 12 bases. Per the germline V gene, CDR1 is SGHTA and CDR2 is FQGNSA. The CDR3 consists of 15 residues. J lost 4 bases, V lost 5 bases, and 6 bases had no gene match.

The V call is TRBV14, the J call TRBJ2-7, with 8 bases fitting TRBD1. The CDR3 totals 14 residues. V gave up 5 bases and J gave up 5 bases; unmatched junction bases: 8. Germline V gene lookup returns CDR1 SGHDN and CDR2 FVKESK. The CDR3 is CASSLSRGLDEQYF. The DNA for the CDR3 is TGTGCCAGCAGCTTAAGCAGGGGGCTCGACGAGCAGTACTTC. Based on the CDR3 plus reference TRBV14 and TRBJ2-7, the full variable domain is EAGVTQFPSHSVIEKGQTVTLRCDPISGHDNLYWYRRVMGKEIKFLLHFVKESKQDESGMPNNRFLAERTGGTYSTLKVQPAELEDSGVYFCASSLSRGLDEQYFGPGTRLTVT.

Details on this clonotype: Being one base from a much bigger clone, this may be a read error. The genes are TRBV24-1 and TRBJ2-7, with a possible D match to TRBD1 (5 bases). Germline V gene sequence: CDR1 KGHDR, CDR2 SFDVKD. The CDR3 extends over 14 amino acids. In DNA, the CDR3 is TGTGCCACCAGTGATCCGGGTCAGGGCTACGGGCAGTACTTC. Its protein product is CATSDPGQGYGQYF.

This clonotype was detected many times. The genes are TRBV3-1 and TRBJ2-7; maybe TRBD2 (6 bases). The CDR3 is made up of 13 amino acids. Germline assignment: CDR1 LGHDT and CDR2 YNNKEL (reference sequence). V was cut by 4 bases and J by 4 bases, with 11 bases left in between. The CDR3 protein is CASSLDGRYEQYF. Written as DNA, the CDR3 is TGTGCCAGCAGCCTGGACGGGAGATACGAGCAGTACTTC.

V is TRBV12-3 or TRBV12-4 and J is TRBJ1-2; D gene uncertain. This CDR3 has 13 amino acids. Trimming shortened V by 7 bases and J by 1 base, and 10 bases separated the two germline ends. The CDR3 is CASTQAYNYGYTF. CDR3 nucleotides: TGTGCCAGCACCCAAGCGTATAACTATGGCTACACCTTC.

This clonotype was observed a handful of times. V and J are TRBV20-1 and TRBJ2-7; perhaps TRBD2 as D (5 bases). The CDR3 has 13 residues. Trimming took 3 bases from V and 5 from J, leaving 14 bases between them. Germline CDR1 DFQATT, CDR2 SNEGSKA (reference sequence). CDR3 in amino acids: CSARTGIFDEQYF. In nucleotides, the CDR3 is TGCAGTGCTAGGACCGGGATTTTCGACGAGCAGTACTTC.

This clonotype occurred many times. The rearrangement uses TRBV20-1 and TRBJ1-1; the match to TRBD1 covers 8 bases. The length of the CDR3 is 15 residues. With 1 base clipped from V and 5 bases from J, the junction kept 9 bases outside the gene matches. CDR1 is DFQATT, CDR2 SNEGSKA, per germline (reference sequence). The CDR3 protein is CSARGSGQGETEAFF. CDR3 in DNA: TGCAGTGCTAGAGGATCTGGACAGGGCGAGACTGAAGCTTTCTTT.

This clonotype showed up just a few times. This sequence joins TRBV14 and TRBJ2-2; 9 bases are shared with TRBD1. Germline V CDR1 and CDR2: SGHDN, FVKESK. This CDR3 contains 17 residues. With 0 bases clipped from V and 5 bases from J, the junction kept 7 bases outside the gene matches. The CDR3 spells CASSQDRRQGVTGELFF. CDR3 nucleotide sequence: TGTGCCAGCAGCCAAGATCGGCGACAGGGGGTAACCGGGGAGCTGTTTTTT. The complete variable domain, with remaining parts taken from reference TRBV14 and TRBJ2-2, reads EAGVTQFPSHSVIEKGQTVTLRCDPISGHDNLYWYRRVMGKEIKFLLHFVKESKQDESGMPNNRFLAERTGGTYSTLKVQPAELEDSGVYFCASSQDRRQGVTGELFFGEGSRLTVL.

This clonotype came up many times. J is TRBJ2-7 and V is TRBV6-2 or TRBV6-3; 12 nucleotides align to TRBD2. Germline CDR1 and CDR2: MNHEY and SVGEGT. This CDR3 spans 15 amino acids. V lost 7 bases and J lost 4; bases outside the gene matches: 8. CDR3 bases: TGTGCCAGCATCAAAAGGACTAGCGGGACTTACGAGCAGTACTTC. Protein product: CASIKRTSGTYEQYF.

This clonotype was seen repeatedly, ten times or more. The gene calls are TRBV7-9 and TRBJ2-5; the D is unclear. V was clipped by 3 bases and J by 5 bases, with 13 bases between them. The CDR3 covers 14 residues. Germline CDR1 SEHNR, CDR2 FQNEAQ (reference sequence). CDR3 DNA: TGTGCCAGCAGCTTGGGCCAGGCGGTGGAGACCCAGTACTTC. This encodes CASSLGQAVETQYF. Filled out from reference TRBV7-9 and TRBJ2-5, the complete variable domain reads DTGVSQNPRHKITKRGQNVTFRCDPISEHNRLYWYRQTLGQGPEFLTYFQNEAQLEKSRLLSDRFSAERPKGSFSTLEIQRTEQGDSAMYLCASSLGQAVETQYFGPGTRLLVL.

Concerning this clonotype itself: A much larger clone lies a single base off, so this may be a read error. The V gene is TRBV6-1, the J gene TRBJ2-2; D tentatively reads TRBD1 or TRBD2 (5 bases each). Germline-derived CDR1 and CDR2 are MNHNS and SASEGT. The CDR3 is 12 residues long. CDR3 residues: CASRIGTGELLF. The CDR3 DNA follows: TGTGCCAGCAGAATAGGGACCGGGGAGCTGCTTTTT.

This clonotype was counted many times. V gene TRBV28 combines with J gene TRBJ2-6; 8 bases align to TRBD1. Losses at the gene ends were 3 bases for V and 0 bases for J; bases not matched to a gene: 7. The CDR3 runs to 18 residues. Germline CDR1 reads MDHEN; CDR2 reads SYDVKM. The CDR3 DNA reads as TGTGCCAGCAGTTTCCCCGGGACAGGCACCTCTGGGGCCAACGTCCTGACTTTC. Amino acids: CASSFPGTGTSGANVLTF.

Ten or more counts support this clonotype. The chain recombines TRBV11-2 with TRBJ2-1; weak D call: TRBD2 (7 bases). Per the germline V gene, CDR1 is SGHAT and CDR2 is FQNNGV. V lost 4 bases to trimming and J lost 2 bases, with 15 bases between them. This CDR3 has 16 residues. The CDR3 DNA reads TGTGCCAGCAGCTCGCACGGGGGGCTTCCCTACAATGAGCAGTTCTTC. It is translated as CASSSHGGLPYNEQFF.

As regards this clonotype: Since a much larger clone is just one base distant, this may be a read error. V is TRBV28 and J is TRBJ2-7; D may be TRBD1 (6 bases). This CDR3 comprises 13 residues. Looked up from germline, CDR1 is MDHEN and CDR2 is SYDVKM. Trimming removed 2 bases from V and 2 bases from J, with 7 bases in between. The CDR3 loop reads CASSLKGAYEQYF. In DNA, the CDR3 is TGTGCCAGCAGTTTAAAGGGGGCCTACGAGCAGTACTTC.

A word on this clonotype: This clone may be a read error of a much larger clone one base away. The chain couples TRBV20-1 to TRBJ2-7, with TRBD2 matching 8 bases. Germline V gene data show CDR1 as DFQATT and CDR2 as SNEGSKA (reference sequence). This CDR3 region has 13 residues. The CDR3: CSARSSGTYERYF. The CDR3 coding sequence is TGCAGTGCTAGAAGTAGCGGGACCTACGAGCGGTACTTC.

This clonotype was observed once. A much larger clone lies a single base off, so this may be a read error. The CDR3 is CASSLTARNIQYF. The DNA for the CDR3 is TGTGCCAGCAGCTTAACAGCCAGAAACATTCAGTACTTC. V is TRBV5-6 and J is TRBJ2-4; D gene ambiguous. Per the germline V gene, CDR1 is SGHDT and CDR2 is YYEEEE. The CDR3 runs 13 residues.

This clonotype was counted many times. The chain uses TRBV7-9 and TRBJ2-7; 8 bases map to TRBD1. This CDR3 comprises 15 residues. V lost 1 base and J lost 4; bases outside the gene matches: 6. The germline CDR1 and CDR2 sequences are SEHNR and FQNEAQ (reference sequence). CDR3 loop: CASSLGTGYAYEQYF. The CDR3 nucleotides are TGTGCCAGCAGCTTAGGGACAGGGTATGCTTACGAGCAGTACTTC.

This clonotype was seen at least ten times. This chain joins TRBV27 and TRBJ2-7; tentatively, D is TRBD1 (8 bases). The germline CDR1 and CDR2 sequences are MNHEY and SMNVEV (reference sequence). V was shortened by 5 bases and J by 4 bases, with 12 bases between the two germline ends. This CDR3 has 13 residues. The CDR3 spells CASSLQGGYEQYF. CDR3 sequence (DNA): TGTGCCAGCAGTCTACAGGGGGGGTACGAGCAGTACTTC.

This clonotype was observed many times. The chain recombines TRBV15 with TRBJ1-5; a weak D match, TRBD1 (5 bases). Trimming took 3 bases from V and 2 from J, leaving 8 bases between them. Per germline, CDR1 LNHNV and CDR2 YYDKDF (reference sequence). The CDR3 contains 14 residues. As DNA, the CDR3 is TGTGCCACCAGCAGCGGGGGTGGCAATCAGCCCCAGCATTTT. This sequence encodes CATSSGGGNQPQHF.

V and J are TRBV30 and TRBJ2-1; D is ambiguous. The CDR3 extends over 11 amino acids. V dropped 3 bases and J dropped 7 bases, with 7 bases sitting between them. The V gene's germline CDR1 is GTSNPN and CDR2 SVGIG (reference sequence). CDR3 in amino acids: CAWRLGNEQFF. The CDR3 DNA reads as TGTGCCTGGAGACTCGGTAATGAGCAGTTCTTC.

Note on this clonotype: No conserved phenylalanine or tryptophan ends this CDR3, so it is likely a read error. V is TRBV27 and J is TRBJ2-7; 7 bases align to TRBD1. This CDR3 has 14 residues. V gave up 5 bases and J gave up 4 bases; unmatched junction bases: 8. Germline V CDR1 and CDR2: MNHEY, SMNVEV (reference sequence). DNA for the CDR3: TGTGCCAGCAGTCAATACAGGGGACGGTACGAGCAGTACCTC. Its translation is CASSQYRGRYEQYL.

This clonotype was found many times. This chain joins TRBV3-1 and TRBJ1-1; no clear D. Trimming removed 3 bases from V and 0 bases from J, with 5 bases in between. The CDR3 extends over 13 amino acids. The germline gives CDR1 LGHDT, CDR2 YNNKEL (reference sequence). The CDR3 sequence: CASSHEVNTEAFF. CDR3 bases: TGTGCCAGCAGCCACGAGGTGAACACTGAAGCTTTCTTT.

This clonotype was seen ten or more times. The chain uses TRBV5-4 and TRBJ1-1; D is ambiguous. Germline values: CDR1 SGHNT, CDR2 YYREEE (reference sequence). The CDR3 is 15 residues long. V lost 0 bases, J lost 5 bases, and 14 bases lay in between. The CDR3 region has the DNA TGTGCCAGCAGCTTGGGACCGGGCTGGGGAACTGAAGCTTTCTTT. Residues: CASSLGPGWGTEAFF.

The chain combines TRBV9 with TRBJ2-1; 12 bases are shared with TRBD2. The CDR3 covers 15 residues. The germline V gene has CDR1 SGDLS and CDR2 YYNGEE. The trim removed 4 bases at V and 7 bases at J, leaving 6 bases unmatched. The CDR3: CASSPGLAGSNEQFF. The DNA of the CDR3 is TGTGCCAGCAGCCCCGGACTAGCGGGGTCTAATGAGCAGTTCTTC.

This clonotype has at least ten counts. The V and J genes are TRBV29-1 and TRBJ2-3, with D possibly TRBD1 on 7 matching bases. This CDR3 is built from 15 residues. CDR1 and CDR2 from the germline V gene are SQVTM and ANQGSEA. Trimming pared 7 bases from V and 1 base from J, leaving 18 bases between. Written as DNA, the CDR3 is TGCAGCGGCAGGGGGGAGGACTCCCGCACAGATACGCAGTATTTT. It codes for CSGRGEDSRTDTQYF.

This clonotype was observed at least ten times. V is TRBV15 and J is TRBJ2-1; D perhaps matches TRBD1 (7 bases). CDR1 is LNHNV and CDR2 is YYDKDF in the germline V gene (reference sequence). V shed 3 bases and J shed 3 bases, with 12 bases lying between them. The CDR3 covers 15 residues. The CDR3 DNA reads as TGTGCCACCAGCAGTGCGGGGACAGACTACAATGAGCAGTTCTTC. Encoded protein: CATSSAGTDYNEQFF.

In the case of this clonotype: The junction departs from germline at one end; a sequencing error may be responsible. The chain employs TRBV4-1 and TRBJ2-1, with D tentatively TRBD2 (5 bases). The germline CDR1 and CDR2 sequences are MGHRA and YSYEKL. This CDR3 has 13 amino acids. The CDR3 is CAGSQAVLVEQFF. The CDR3 DNA reads as TGCGCCGGCAGCCAGGCCGTACTAGTTGAGCAGTTCTTC.

Points on this clonotype: One end of the junction fails to match germline, which may point to a read error. V usage is TRBV12-3 or TRBV12-4 and J usage is TRBJ2-2, with a weak D call TRBD2 (5 bases). The CDR3 runs 14 residues. The CDR3 is CASSLGGRAGELVF. In DNA, the CDR3 is TGTGCCAGCAGTTTAGGCGGGCGGGCCGGGGAGCTGGTTTTT.

There are many counts of this clonotype. The genes are TRBV28 and TRBJ2-5, with D perhaps matching TRBD1 (6 bases). Germline CDR1 is MDHEN and CDR2 is SYDVKM. The CDR3 length is 15 residues. V was pared by 3 bases and J by 4 bases, with 15 bases between. The CDR3 DNA reads TGTGCCAGCAGTTTTCTACAGGGTATTTCAGAGACCCAGTACTTC. Its translation is CASSFLQGISETQYF.

This clonotype was observed many times. The CDR3 spells CASSPPPGPYSNQPQHF. CDR3 nucleotides: TGTGCCAGCAGTCCCCCGCCAGGGCCATATAGCAATCAGCCCCAGCATTTT. V usage is TRBV28 and J usage is TRBJ1-5; a possible D gene is TRBD1 (5 bases). The CDR3 runs 17 residues. Germline V gene sequence: CDR1 MDHEN, CDR2 SYDVKM. V was clipped by 5 bases and J by 0 bases, with 17 bases between them.